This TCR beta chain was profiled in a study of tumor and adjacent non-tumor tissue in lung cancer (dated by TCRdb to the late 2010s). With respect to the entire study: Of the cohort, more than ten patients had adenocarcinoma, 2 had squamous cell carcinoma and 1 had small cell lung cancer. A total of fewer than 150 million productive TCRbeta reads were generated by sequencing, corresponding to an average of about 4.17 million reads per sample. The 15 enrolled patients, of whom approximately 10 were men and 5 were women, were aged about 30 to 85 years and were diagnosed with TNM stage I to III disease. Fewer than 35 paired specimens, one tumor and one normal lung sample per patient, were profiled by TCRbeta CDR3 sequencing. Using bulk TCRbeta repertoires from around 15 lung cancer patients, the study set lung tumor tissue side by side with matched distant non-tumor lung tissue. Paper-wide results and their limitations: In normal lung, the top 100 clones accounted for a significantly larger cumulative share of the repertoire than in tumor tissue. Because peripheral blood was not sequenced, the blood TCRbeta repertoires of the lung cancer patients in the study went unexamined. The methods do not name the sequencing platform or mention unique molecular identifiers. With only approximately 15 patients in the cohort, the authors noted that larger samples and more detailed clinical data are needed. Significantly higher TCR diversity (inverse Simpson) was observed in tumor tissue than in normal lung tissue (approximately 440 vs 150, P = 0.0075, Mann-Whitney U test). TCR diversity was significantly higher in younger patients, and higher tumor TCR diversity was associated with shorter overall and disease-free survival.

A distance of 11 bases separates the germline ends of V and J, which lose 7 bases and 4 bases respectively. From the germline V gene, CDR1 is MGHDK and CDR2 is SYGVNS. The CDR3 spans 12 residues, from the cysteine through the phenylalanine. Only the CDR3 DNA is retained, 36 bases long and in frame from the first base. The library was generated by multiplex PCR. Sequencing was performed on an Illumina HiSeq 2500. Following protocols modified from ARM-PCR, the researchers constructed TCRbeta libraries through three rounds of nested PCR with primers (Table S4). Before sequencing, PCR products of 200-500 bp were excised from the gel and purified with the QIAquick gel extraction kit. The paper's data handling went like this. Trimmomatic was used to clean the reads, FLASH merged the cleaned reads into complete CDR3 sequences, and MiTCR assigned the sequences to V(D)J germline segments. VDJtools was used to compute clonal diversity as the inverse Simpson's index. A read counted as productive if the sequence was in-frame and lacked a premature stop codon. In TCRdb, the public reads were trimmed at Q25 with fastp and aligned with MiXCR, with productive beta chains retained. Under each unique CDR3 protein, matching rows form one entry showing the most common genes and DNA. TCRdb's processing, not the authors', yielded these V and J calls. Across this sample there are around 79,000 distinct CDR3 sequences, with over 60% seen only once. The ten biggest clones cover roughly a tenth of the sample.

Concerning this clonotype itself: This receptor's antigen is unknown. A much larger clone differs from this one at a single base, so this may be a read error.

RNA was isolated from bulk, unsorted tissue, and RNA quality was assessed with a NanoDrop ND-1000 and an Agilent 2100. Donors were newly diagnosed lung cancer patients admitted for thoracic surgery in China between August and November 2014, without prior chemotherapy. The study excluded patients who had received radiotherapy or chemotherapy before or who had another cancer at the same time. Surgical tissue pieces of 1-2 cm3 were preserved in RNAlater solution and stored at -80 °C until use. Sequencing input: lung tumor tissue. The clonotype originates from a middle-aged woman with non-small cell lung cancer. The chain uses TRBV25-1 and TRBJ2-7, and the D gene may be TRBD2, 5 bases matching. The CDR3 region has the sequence CASKTEEYEQYF. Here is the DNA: TGTGCCAGCAAGACGGAGGAATACGAGCAGTACTTC.